This T cell receptor beta chain was obtained from a study of identical twins. A universal primer site came from template switching; cDNA carried unique molecular identifiers. Using its own MiXCR run on the 5' RACE reads, TCRdb lists one record per CDR3 protein. The table includes about 190,000 distinct CDR3 sequences, about 15% detected once. Concerning this clonotype itself: Its antigen is unidentified.

Regarding the study as a whole: Insertions were fewer in abundant cord blood beta clonotypes, whereas memory repertoires showed none of this pattern.

These same records also appear under a second study, on T cells expressing NK-cell markers. That source reports: According to the study, TCR beta repertoires originated from sorted CD3+CD56+NKG2C+, CD3+CD56+NKG2C- and CD3+CD56-NKG2C+ T cells.

The TCR was taken from a woman aged 18-29 years in good health. The sample consisted of CD8+ T cells sorted from blood.

The CDR3 protein is CASSVGRAISGANVLTF. The CDR3 DNA reads as TGTGCCAGCAGCGTTGGCAGGGCCATCTCTGGGGCCAACGTCCTGACTTTC. This chain joins TRBV9 and TRBJ2-6, with D possibly being TRBD1 (5 bases). Germline CDR1 SGDLS, CDR2 YYNGEE. Trimming took 2 bases from V and 0 from J, leaving 12 bases between them. The CDR3 is 17 residues long.